These 15 T cell receptor beta chains came from one sample sequenced in a study of neurological immune-mediated disorders. TCRdb itself ran the 5' RACE reads through MiXCR, one entry per CDR3 protein. The sample holds more than 45,000 distinct CDR3 sequences; about 10% are singletons and the top ten take approximately 1.8%. The sample comprised PBMCs. These receptors all stem from a man aged 55-75 years in good health.

This clonotype was counted many times. The gene calls are TRBV11-2 and TRBJ1-1, with D possibly matching TRBD1 (5 bases). Germline V gene lookup returns CDR1 SGHAT and CDR2 FQNNGV. V lost 0 bases to trimming and J lost 9 bases, with 11 bases between them. The CDR3 sequence is 13 residues long. The CDR3 coding sequence is TGTGCCAGCAGCTTAGATCGGGGGGACCAAGCTTTCTTT. It yields the protein CASSLDRGDQAFF. The whole variable domain, remainder taken from reference TRBV11-2 and TRBJ1-1, is EAGVAQSPRYKIIEKRQSVAFWCNPISGHATLYWYQQILGQGPKLLIQFQNNGVVDDSQLPKDRFSAERLKGVDSTLKIQPAKLEDSAVYLCASSLDRGDQAFFGQGTRLTVV.

This clonotype has just a few counts. This chain joins TRBV5-1 and TRBJ1-4; D is perhaps TRBD1 (5 bases). This CDR3 has 16 amino acids. Trimming removed 3 bases from V and 7 bases from J, with 19 bases in between. CDR1 and CDR2 from the germline V gene are SGHRS and YFSETQ. CDR3 DNA sequence: TGCGCCAGCAGCTCCGGACACGTCATAAGTGGTGAAAAACTGTTTTTT. It translates to CASSSGHVISGEKLFF.

This clonotype was counted at least ten times. This chain connects TRBV28 to TRBJ1-2; weak D call: TRBD1 (6 bases). Trimming took 5 bases from V and 7 from J, leaving 20 bases between them. This CDR3 is 15 amino acids long. Germline V CDR1 and CDR2: MDHEN, SYDVKM. DNA for the CDR3: TGTGCCAGCAGTGGCAGGGGCACAGGGATGGGTGGCTACACCTTC. The encoded protein is CASSGRGTGMGGYTF.

As regards this clonotype: The conserved phenylalanine or tryptophan is not found at the CDR3 terminus, so this likely reflects a read error. This chain links TRBV10-3 with TRBJ2-7, with 8 bases lining up with TRBD1. This CDR3 region has 14 residues. The V gene's germline CDR1 is ENHRY and CDR2 SYGVKD. Trimming at V came to 4 bases and at J to 7 bases, leaving 9 bases not matched to a gene. The CDR3 nucleotides are TGTGCCATCAGTGTGGACAGGGCCGAGGGAGAGCAGTACTAC. Encoded protein: CAISVDRAEGEQYY.

About this clonotype itself: A junction boundary mismatches the germline segment, possibly from a read error. This chain connects TRBV6-2 or TRBV6-3 to TRBJ2-7, with D possibly being TRBD2 (5 bases). The germline CDR1 and CDR2 sequences are MNHEY and SVGEGT. The CDR3 has 16 amino acids. This chain's CDR3 is CASSYPIGDPANEHFF. As DNA, the CDR3 is TGTGCCAGCAGTTACCCCATCGGGGATCCGGCGAATGAGCACTTCTTC.

In this sample, this clonotype turned up many times. The chain recombines TRBV14 with TRBJ2-1, with D tentatively TRBD1 (6 bases). CDR3 length: 13 amino acids. The V and J ends lost 4 bases and 8 bases respectively, with 12 bases between them. Germline V lookup: CDR1 SGHDN, CDR2 FVKESK. The CDR3 DNA is TGTGCCAGCAGCCTTAGACAGGTGGATGAGCAGTTCTTC. Its protein is CASSLRQVDEQFF.

This clonotype has ten or more counts. The chain links TRBV7-8 to TRBJ2-1, with 8 nucleotides matching TRBD1. The CDR3 contains 20 residues. The ends lost 5 bases at V and 1 base at J; junction bases unmatched: 19. Germline CDR1 and CDR2: SGHVS and FQNEAQ. CDR3 in DNA: TGTGCCAGCAGCCTCGATCACCGGGACAGGAGAATACTTTCCTACAATGAGCAGTTCTTC. This translates into CASSLDHRDRRILSYNEQFF.

This clonotype occurred many times. This chain connects TRBV29-1 to TRBJ1-6, with unresolved D. The CDR3 spans 11 residues. V was clipped by 1 base and J by 13 bases, with 8 bases between them. CDR1 is SQVTM, CDR2 ANQGSEA, per germline. Here the CDR3 DNA reads TGCAGCGTTGAAGGGCCAGGTCCCCTCCACTTT. It translates to CSVEGPGPLHF.

This clonotype was observed at least ten times. The chain couples TRBV20-1 to TRBJ2-3; no clear D gene. V was shortened by 1 base and J by 0 bases, with 2 bases between the two germline ends. The germline V gene encodes CDR1 DFQATT and CDR2 SNEGSKA (reference sequence). CDR3 length equals 12 residues. CDR3 sequence: CSARGSTDTQYF. The CDR3 DNA follows: TGCAGTGCTAGAGGGAGCACAGATACGCAGTATTTT.

This clonotype was seen repeatedly, ten times or more. The chain uses TRBV18 and TRBJ1-1; D unresolved. CDR1 KGHSH and CDR2 LQKENI come from the germline V gene. The V gene lost 2 bases and the J gene lost 0 bases, with 10 bases spanning the gap. The CDR3 contains 15 residues. CDR3: CASSPANTMNTEAFF. The CDR3 DNA reads as TGTGCCAGCTCACCAGCGAATACCATGAACACTGAAGCTTTCTTT.

This clonotype was recorded at least ten times. The rearrangement uses TRBV10-3 and TRBJ1-4; TRBD1 matches 7 bases. The trim removed 10 bases at V and 7 bases at J, leaving 9 bases unmatched. Germline-derived CDR1 and CDR2 are ENHRY and SYGVKD. This CDR3 region has 13 residues. The DNA for the CDR3 is TGTGCCAGCGGAAGGGACAGTCTTGAAAAACTGTTTTTT. Translating gives CASGRDSLEKLFF.

The chain has TRBV7-2 and TRBJ2-5; D remains ambiguous. CDR1 is SGHTA and CDR2 is FQGNSA in the germline V gene. V lost 4 bases to trimming and J lost 2 bases, with 14 bases between them. CDR3 length: 15 amino acids. CDR3: CASSSTGFGQETQYF. CDR3 DNA sequence: TGTGCCAGCAGCTCCACCGGGTTCGGGCAAGAGACCCAGTACTTC.

This clonotype was seen repeatedly, ten times or more. Written as DNA, the CDR3 is TGTGCCAGCAGCCCACTACGACAGGGAGAAAAACTGTTTTTT. It specifies CASSPLRQGEKLFF. This chain joins TRBV7-9 and TRBJ1-4, with 7 bases that match TRBD1. The CDR3 loop spans 14 amino acids. The V segment lost 5 bases and the J segment 8 bases; nucleotides outside the gene matches: 8. From germline, CDR1 is SEHNR and CDR2 FQNEAQ (reference sequence). The full variable domain, its missing parts supplied by reference TRBV7-9 and TRBJ1-4, is DTGVSQNPRHKITKRGQNVTFRCDPISEHNRLYWYRQTLGQGPEFLTYFQNEAQLEKSRLLSDRFSAERPKGSFSTLEIQRTEQGDSAMYLCASSPLRQGEKLFFGSGTQLSVL.

This clonotype was recorded many times. The J gene is TRBJ1-1, the V gene TRBV6-6; D is uncertain. V lost 5 bases, J lost 7 bases, and 8 bases lay in between. This CDR3 has 11 amino acids. Germline values: CDR1 MNHNY, CDR2 SVGAGI (reference sequence). CDR3 region: CASSELFEAFF. Here the CDR3 DNA reads TGTGCCAGCAGTGAGCTCTTTGAAGCTTTCTTT.

A few counts support this clonotype. This chain joins TRBV12-3 or TRBV12-4 and TRBJ2-7; perhaps TRBD2 as D (6 bases). There are 15 residues in the CDR3. The V end was cut by 4 bases, the J end by 6 bases, with 19 bases between. The chain's CDR3 is CASSSRNDGRTEQYF. The CDR3 DNA follows: TGTGCCAGCAGTTCCAGAAACGATGGGAGGACCGAGCAGTACTTC.